The source of this T cell receptor beta chain is a study of T cell repertoires in cytomegalovirus infection (dated by TCRdb to 2018 to 2020). For context, the study as a whole: Alongside well-studied HLA-B-restricted epitopes, the peptide stimulations were aimed at recently identified HLA-C-restricted CMV epitopes, whose presentation resists viral immunomodulation. Because public TCR beta signatures pointed to carriage of CMV infection together with the matching HLA type, the HLA type of each donor mattered for the analysis.

Per the publication, the treatment or condition label means: in vitro stimulation with specific CMV peptide epitopes to enrich CMV-specific T cells. The research as a whole found: Carriers of CMV infection plus the relevant HLA type were discriminated by the cumulative frequency of public TCR beta family members in the study cohort and in an independent roughly 400-donor cohort. The ex vivo response was dominated by HLA-C-restricted CMV-specific TCR beta clonotypes, and the single most frequent clonotype in two of eight donors was supplied by these HLA-C-restricted clonotypes.

According to the germline V gene, CDR1 reads SGHNT and CDR2 reads YENEEA. Germline trimming amounts to 5 bases on V and 8 bases on J, with 8 as the count of junction bases outside the gene matches. Measured from the cysteine to the phenylalanine, the CDR3 is 15 residues long. CDR3 DNA only is kept here, 45 bases in frame from base 1. Sequenced using an Illumina HiSeq 1500. TCRdb applied fastp at Q25 and MiXCR to the public reads, then kept only in-frame beta chains. Every entry covers one CDR3 protein and lists the most common genes and DNA from its rows. In all, the sample holds approximately 1,000,000 distinct CDR3 sequences, and roughly 30% of those were seen once. The ten largest clones capture roughly an eighth of the sample. This clonotype was recorded a few times. No antigen is known for it. Base qualities are not recorded, but no much larger clone differs from it by a single base.

Sample: cultured CD8+ T cells from PBMCs, taken from culture after CMV antigen stimulation. The clonotype was recovered from a human donor in good health (CMV status not recorded). Some clones in this sample may be carry-over from other donors' samples. The rearrangement joined TRBV11-3 to TRBJ2-1; TRBD1 aligns with 11 central bases. The CDR3 amino acid sequence is: CASSAWTGGSDEQFF. The bases are TGTGCCAGCAGCGCATGGACAGGGGGCAGCGATGAGCAGTTCTTC.